This T cell receptor (beta chain) was observed in a study of graft-versus-host responses after intestinal transplantation. Study in general: The recipients all started with anti-thymocyte globulin induction and then took tacrolimus and steroids for around 3 years.

Germline CDR1 and CDR2: SGHTA and FQGTGA. V gave up 2 bases and J gave up 6 bases; unmatched junction bases: 11. The CDR3 runs to 19 residues. The table came from immunoSEQ multiplex PCR; TCRdb's copy has only in-frame clones and leaves some out. The table has more than 80,000 clones, around 89% seen once. In regard to this clone: Its specificity is unknown.

The source was unstimulated CD4+ T cells sorted from spleen or lymph node cells, collected before transplant. The J gene is TRBJ2-1, the V gene TRBV7-3, with 15 positions matching TRBD2. This TCR came from a human donor who was the organ donor for an intestinal transplant. CDR3 DNA sequence: TGTGCCAGCAGCTTACGCCCCGGACTAGCGGGGGGGCCATCCAATGAGCAGTTCTTC. It specifies CASSLRPGLAGGPSNEQFF. Filled out from reference TRBV7-3 and TRBJ2-1, the complete variable domain reads GAGVSQTPSNKVTEKGKYVELRCDPISGHTALYWYRQSLGQGPEFLIYFQGTGAADDSGLPNDRFFAVRPEGSVSTLKIQRTERGDSAVYLCASSLRPGLAGGPSNEQFFGPGTRLTVL.